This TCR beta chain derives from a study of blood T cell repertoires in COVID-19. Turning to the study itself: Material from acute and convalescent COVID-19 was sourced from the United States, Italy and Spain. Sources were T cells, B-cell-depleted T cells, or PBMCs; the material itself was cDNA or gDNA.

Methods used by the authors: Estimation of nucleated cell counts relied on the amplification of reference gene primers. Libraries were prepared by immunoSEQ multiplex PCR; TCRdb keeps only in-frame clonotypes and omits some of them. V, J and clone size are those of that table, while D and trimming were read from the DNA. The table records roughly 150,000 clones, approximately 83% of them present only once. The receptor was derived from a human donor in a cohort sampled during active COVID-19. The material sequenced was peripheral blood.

CDR3 nucleotides: TGTGCCAGCAGCAAAGACAGGGTTGCAGCTTTCTTT. Protein product: CASSKDRVAAFF. This sequence joins TRBV6-5 and TRBJ1-1, with 7 bases identical to TRBD1. The germline V gene encodes CDR1 MNHEY and CDR2 SVGAGI. This CDR3 has 12 amino acids. V was pared by 6 bases and J by 10 bases, with 8 bases of the junction left unmatched.